Included here is one TCR beta chain sequence, with context. The antigen is undetermined. Each TCR beta library was made by quantitative 5'-RACE that incorporated molecular barcodes. Using its own MiXCR run on the 5' RACE reads, TCRdb lists one record per CDR3 protein. The data show 150,000 to 200,000 distinct CDR3 sequences, about a third seen once. The record originates from a study of CD8 T cells in ankylosing spondylitis. The germline gives CDR1 SEHNR, CDR2 FQNEAQ (reference sequence). The CDR3 totals 15 residues. The V segment lost 2 bases and the J segment 5 bases; nucleotides outside the gene matches: 7. Study findings and constraints: In the blood and synovial fluid of reactive arthritis, some motif variants had been previously reported. Among TCR beta sequences, a motif of 7 to 9 highly homologous variants appeared characteristic of ankylosing spondylitis blood. The authors reported significant enrichment of disease-linked clones in matched ankylosing spondylitis synovial fluid.

The material sequenced was synovial fluid, either unsorted or a sorted T cell fraction (not recorded which). The source of this sequence is a male donor with ankylosing spondylitis. This chain joins TRBV7-9 and TRBJ2-5; 8 nucleotides line up with TRBD2. The CDR3 coding sequence is TGTGCCAGCAGCTTATTTCCGGGAGGGCGGGAGACCCAGTACTTC. Protein: CASSLFPGGRETQYF.